These 5 T cell receptor beta chains share one sample of origin, sequenced in a study of blood T cell repertoires in COVID-19. The method was immunoSEQ multiplex PCR; TCRdb's version includes in-frame clones alone and lacks a portion of them. The table has some 410,000 clones, more than 75% seen once. Sequencing used PBMCs or T cells enriched from blood (not recorded which). These receptors all come from a woman aged 25 to 39 with acute COVID-19.

The chain is built from TRBV9 and TRBJ2-3; TRBD2 matches 8 bases. V shed 0 bases and J 0 bases; nucleotides not matched to a gene: 3. The CDR3 is 16 amino acids. CDR1 is SGDLS, CDR2 YYNGEE, per germline. CDR3: CASSVGASGSTDTQYF. CDR3 bases: TGTGCCAGCAGCGTAGGCGCTAGCGGGAGCACAGATACGCAGTATTTT.

The V call is TRBV7-3, the J call TRBJ2-1; TRBD2 aligns across 8 bases. The CDR3 is made up of 15 amino acids. Trimming at V came to 0 bases and at J to 3 bases, leaving 1 base not matched to a gene. Germline values: CDR1 SGHTA, CDR2 FQGTGA. CDR3 sequence: CASSLTRGGYNEQFF. The CDR3 nucleotides read TGTGCCAGCAGCTTAACTCGGGGGGGCTACAATGAGCAGTTCTTC. The variable domain in full, completed from reference TRBV7-3 and TRBJ2-1, reads GAGVSQTPSNKVTEKGKYVELRCDPISGHTALYWYRQSLGQGPEFLIYFQGTGAADDSGLPNDRFFAVRPEGSVSTLKIQRTERGDSAVYLCASSLTRGGYNEQFFGPGTRLTVL.

The chain combines TRBV18 with TRBJ1-6; D gene uncertain. The V gene lost 2 bases and the J gene lost 0 bases, with 8 bases spanning the gap. Per the germline V gene, CDR1 is KGHSH and CDR2 is LQKENI. The CDR3 totals 16 residues. CDR3: CASSPEGSSYNSPLHF. In DNA form, the CDR3 reads TGTGCCAGCTCACCAGAGGGAAGCTCCTATAATTCACCCCTCCACTTT.

The chain joins TRBV18 to TRBJ1-2; no firm D call. The length of the CDR3 is 13 residues. Germline values: CDR1 KGHSH, CDR2 LQKENI. V shed 0 bases and J shed 2 bases, with 4 bases lying between them. The DNA for the CDR3 is TGTGCCAGCTCACCACCACAGAACTATGGCTACACCTTC. It is translated as CASSPPQNYGYTF.

CDR3 bases: TGTGCCAGTAGTTTCTTGAATTCACCCCTCCACTTT. Its translation: CASSFLNSPLHF. This rearrangement joins TRBV19 to TRBJ1-6, with no clear D. Germline-derived CDR1 and CDR2 are LNHDA and SQIVND (reference sequence). This CDR3 spans 12 amino acids. V was shortened by 5 bases and J by 7 bases, with 6 bases between the two germline ends. The whole variable domain, remainder taken from reference TRBV19 and TRBJ1-6, is DGGITQSPKYLFRKEGQNVTLSCEQNLNHDAMYWYRQDPGQGLRLIYYSQIVNDFQKGDIAEGYSVSREKKESFPLTVTSAQKNPTAFYLCASSFLNSPLHFGNGTRLTVT.